Listed here are 17 T cell receptor beta chains from one sample, sequenced in a study of vaccination and CD4 T cells after COVID-19. The Oncomine TCR Beta short-read assay sequenced DNA from cultured CD4+ T cells. TCRdb reprocessed the PCR reads with MiXCR, giving one entry per CDR3 protein. The table lists roughly 4,500 distinct CDR3 sequences, roughly two thirds of them singletons. Their recognized antigens are unknown. Treatment noted: roughly 10-day PBMC culture with coronavirus spike peptide pools or control peptides (ViraFEST assay). An unexposed donor provided the CD4+ T cells, which were collected before the COVID-19 pandemic (2011-2018). Sequences were obtained from CD4+ T cells from blood, cultured in vitro. The receptors here all came from a human donor in good health.

The chain is built from TRBV24-1 and TRBJ1-1; 7 bases agree with TRBD1. Germline V lookup: CDR1 KGHDR, CDR2 SFDVKD. The V gene end was trimmed by 7 bases and the J gene end by 6 bases; junction bases not matched to a gene: 13. This CDR3 spans 15 amino acids. This chain's CDR3 is CATRADEGAGAEAFF. The CDR3 DNA is TGTGCCACCAGGGCAGACGAGGGGGCCGGGGCTGAAGCTTTCTTT.

The chain carries TRBV18 and TRBJ1-2; perhaps TRBD1 as D (6 bases). Germline-derived CDR1 and CDR2 are KGHSH and LQKENI. Trimming took off 4 bases at V and 5 bases at J, with 17 bases between the two ends. The CDR3 has 15 residues. The CDR3: CASSRLGAEGYGYTF. CDR3 coding DNA: TGTGCCAGCTCACGCCTGGGGGCAGAGGGGTATGGCTACACCTTC.

In its sample, this clonotype was seen once. This chain connects TRBV15 to TRBJ1-1, with D maybe TRBD1 (5 bases). Germline CDR1 and CDR2: LNHNV and YYDKDF (reference sequence). There are 13 residues in the CDR3. Trimming left V 0 bases short and J 8 bases short, with 10 bases between. CDR3 sequence reads: CATSREGEGEAFF. CDR3 sequence (DNA): TGTGCCACCAGCAGAGAAGGAGAGGGGGAAGCTTTCTTT.

This clonotype has just a few counts. V and J are TRBV27 and TRBJ1-6, with D perhaps TRBD1 (5 bases). CDR3 length: 17 amino acids. V gave up 2 bases and J gave up 4 bases, with 15 bases separating them. CDR1 is MNHEY and CDR2 is SMNVEV in the germline V gene (reference sequence). This CDR3 is CASSLPPGRAYNSPLHF. CDR3 nucleotides: TGTGCCAGCAGTTTACCCCCAGGGAGGGCGTATAATTCACCCCTCCACTTT.

Here the CDR3 DNA reads TGTGCCAGCAGTCCGCCCCCGGTGCCTTTCTTT. Its translation is CASSPPPVPFF. This chain links TRBV6-2 or TRBV6-3 with TRBJ1-1, with unresolved D. Trimming stripped 5 bases from V and 12 bases from J, with 13 bases between. CDR1 is MNHEY, CDR2 SVGEGT, per germline. CDR3 length: 11 residues.

This clonotype was seen a handful of times. The chain is built from TRBV6-2 or TRBV6-3 and TRBJ1-1, with TRBD1 as a possible D gene (6 bases). The CDR3 sequence is 11 residues long. The germline V gene encodes CDR1 MNHEY and CDR2 SVGEGT. Trimming removed 8 bases at V and 9 bases at J, with 13 bases between. The CDR3 spells CASEQGTKAFF. The CDR3 DNA is TGTGCCAGCGAGCAGGGGACAAAAGCTTTCTTT.

The table lists this clonotype with a few counts. The chain combines TRBV9 with TRBJ2-3; weak D call: TRBD2 (7 bases). The ends were cut back, 6 bases at V and 0 bases at J, with 14 bases in the middle. The CDR3 totals 15 residues. The germline V gene encodes CDR1 SGDLS and CDR2 YYNGEE. DNA of the CDR3: TGTGCCAGCAACCCCCGGGGGGCTAGCACAGATACGCAGTATTTT. Its protein is CASNPRGASTDTQYF.

The J gene is TRBJ2-5, the V gene TRBV7-9, with TRBD1 matching over 7 bases. Germline assignment: CDR1 SEHNR and CDR2 FQNEAQ (reference sequence). J was trimmed by 3 bases and V by 6 bases; bases with no gene match: 10. This CDR3 has 15 amino acids. CDR3 sequence reads: CASSSTGRREETQYF. The CDR3 DNA reads as TGTGCCAGCAGTTCGACAGGGCGGCGGGAAGAGACCCAGTACTTC.

The sample holds a few counts of this clonotype. The gene calls are TRBV6-1 and TRBJ1-5, with 8 bases matching TRBD1. CDR1 is MNHNS and CDR2 is SASEGT in the germline V gene. The CDR3 spans 17 residues. Trimming removed 2 bases from V and 6 bases from J; junction bases left unmatched: 12. In nucleotides, the CDR3 is TGTGCCAGCAGTGAATCGGGCAGGGGGCGTCAGGGTCAGCCCCAGCATTTT. This encodes CASSESGRGRQGQPQHF.

The genes are TRBV7-9 and TRBJ2-3; 16 bases map to TRBD2. The CDR3 is 18 residues long. Per germline, CDR1 SEHNR and CDR2 FQNEAQ (reference sequence). The ends lost 4 bases at V and 0 bases at J; junction bases unmatched: 4. This CDR3 reads CASSYPGLAGGSTDTQYF. The CDR3 DNA follows: TGTGCCAGCAGCTACCCGGGACTAGCGGGGGGGAGCACAGATACGCAGTATTTT.

The CDR3, as DNA: TGTGCCAGTAGTACACAGGTTGAAGCTTTCTTT. Translated: CASSTQVEAFF. The chain joins TRBV19 to TRBJ1-1; D perhaps matches TRBD1 (5 bases). Germline V gene sequence: CDR1 LNHDA, CDR2 SQIVND (reference sequence). There are 11 residues in the CDR3. Trimming shortened V by 4 bases and J by 7 bases, and 7 bases separated the two germline ends.

By sample fraction, this clonotype is large. The chain has TRBV10-3 and TRBJ2-5; D is possibly TRBD2 (6 bases). The CDR3 runs 14 residues. Germline V gene data show CDR1 as ENHRY and CDR2 as SYGVKD. V was pared by 7 bases and J by 2 bases, with 14 bases between. CDR3 nucleotide sequence: TGTGCCATCAACCCTCGGGGAGGTCAAGAGACCCAGTACTTC. This sequence encodes CAINPRGGQETQYF.

This clonotype has a handful of counts. The rearrangement uses TRBV27 and TRBJ1-2; D remains ambiguous. V was cut by 3 bases and J by 0 bases, with 11 bases left in between. CDR3 length: 15 residues. The germline CDR1 and CDR2 sequences are MNHEY and SMNVEV (reference sequence). CDR3 residues: CASSFGRPANYGYTF. DNA of the CDR3: TGTGCCAGCAGTTTTGGTCGGCCCGCTAACTATGGCTACACCTTC.

The chain recombines TRBV3-1 with TRBJ1-5; D is ambiguous. Between the trimmed V and J ends, which lost 3 bases and 2 bases, there was a span of 23 bases. This CDR3 is 19 amino acids long. Germline V gene lookup returns CDR1 LGHDT and CDR2 YNNKEL (reference sequence). Here the CDR3 reads CASSHPFPRAGLGNQPQHF. In DNA form, the CDR3 reads TGTGCCAGCAGCCATCCTTTTCCAAGGGCCGGGTTGGGCAATCAGCCCCAGCATTTT.

J is TRBJ2-7 and V is TRBV5-6, with D maybe TRBD2 (6 bases). Trimming pared 1 base from V and 6 bases from J, leaving 14 bases between. CDR3 length: 14 residues. In germline, CDR1 is SGHDT, CDR2 YYEEEE. CDR3 sequence reads: CASSLMGGRGEQYF. CDR3 nucleotides: TGTGCCAGCAGCTTGATGGGGGGTCGTGGCGAGCAGTACTTC.

V is TRBV9 and J is TRBJ1-2; D unresolved. Trimming left V 0 bases short and J 0 bases short, with 12 bases between. Per germline, CDR1 SGDLS and CDR2 YYNGEE. This CDR3 comprises 16 residues. The CDR3 protein is CASSVELRAPNYGYTF. For the CDR3, the DNA is TGTGCCAGCAGCGTAGAGTTACGGGCTCCTAACTATGGCTACACCTTC.

The J gene is TRBJ2-1, the V gene TRBV11-2; 11 nucleotides agree with TRBD1. The germline CDR1 and CDR2 sequences are SGHAT and FQNNGV. With 1 base clipped from V and 7 bases from J, the junction kept 9 bases outside the gene matches. The CDR3 covers 17 residues. CDR3: CASSLGLLRDRGNEQFF. CDR3 DNA: TGTGCCAGCAGCTTAGGATTACTCCGGGACAGGGGGAATGAGCAGTTCTTC.